The TCR beta chain described here comes from a study of blood T cell repertoires in COVID-19. Study details: Samples came from the United States, Italy and Spain, spanning acute and convalescent COVID-19. Sources were T cells, B-cell-depleted T cells, or PBMCs; the material itself was cDNA or gDNA.

The length of the CDR3 is 15 residues. Germline V gene data show CDR1 as SGDLS and CDR2 as YYNGEE. Trimming shortened V by 1 base and J by 1 base, and 10 bases separated the two germline ends. Original methodology: Using reference gene primer amplification, nucleated cell counts were estimated. Some clones are missing from TCRdb's copy, which holds only in-frame ones; the method was immunoSEQ multiplex PCR. From that table come the V and J calls and clone size; the DNA was used to work out D and trimming. The repertoire consists of fewer than 150,000 clones, with around 85% occurring once and the leading ten covering approximately 16%. A few counts support this clone.

The specimen was peripheral blood. The chain joins TRBV9 to TRBJ2-3; tentative D call: TRBD1 (6 bases). The TCR sequence derives from a woman aged 45 to 65 who had recovered from COVID-19. CDR3 loop: CASSVTGRGTDTQYF. DNA of the CDR3: TGTGCCAGCAGCGTAACAGGGCGAGGCACAGATACGCAGTATTTT.